Listed below are T cell receptor beta chains from one sample, sequenced in a study of chemoradiotherapy in HPV16-positive cancers. Profiling relied on immunoSEQ multiplex PCR, and the TCRdb table lists in-frame clones only, not all of them. The data contain 50,000 to 55,000 clones, around nine tenths of them singletons. Sequenced material: blood, taken from a patient who underwent chemoradiotherapy. These receptors all stem from a human donor with HPV-associated anogenital cancer. CDR3s include the opening cysteine and the closing phenylalanine or tryptophan. Each record gives: CDR3 protein, CDR3 DNA, clone size, V gene, D gene, J gene. A D gene is named only where the DNA matches it firmly. Not all rows give a size; the values are once, few, many and, for expanded clones, a class.

CASSSRTGPDQPQHF | TGTGCCAGCAGTTCTCGGACAGGGCCCGATCAGCCCCAGCATTTT | . | TRBV5-8 | TRBD1 | TRBJ1-5
CASSPVVAGGLGTQYF | TGCGCCAGCAGCCCGGTGGTAGCGGGAGGGCTAGGGACCCAGTACTTC | . | TRBV5-1 | TRBD2 | TRBJ2-5
CAWTTVSYGYTF | TGTGCCTGGACGACAGTATCCTATGGCTACACCTTC | . | TRBV30 | . | TRBJ1-2
CATARGSGGPYEQYF | TGTGCCACCGCAAGGGGCAGCGGGGGGCCCTACGAGCAGTACTTC | . | TRBV5-4 | TRBD2 | TRBJ2-7
CASSSTYEQYF | TGTGCCAGCAGCTCGACGTACGAGCAGTACTTC | . | TRBV11-2 | . | TRBJ2-7
CASSVYNEQFF | TGTGCCAGCAGTGTTTACAATGAGCAGTTCTTC | . | TRBV27 | . | TRBJ2-1
CASSYLLRQGGGYTF | TGTGCCAGCAGTTACCTACTACGCCAGGGGGGTGGCTACACCTTC | . | TRBV6-6 | TRBD1 | TRBJ1-2
CASFGIAGDTDTQYF | TGCGCCAGCTTCGGCATAGCGGGAGACACAGATACGCAGTATTTT | . | TRBV5-1 | TRBD2 | TRBJ2-3
CASSRDRSYEQYF | TGCGCCAGCAGCCGTGACAGGTCCTACGAGCAGTACTTC | . | TRBV4-3 | . | TRBJ2-7
CASSDSTSGRCRYF | TGTGCCAGCAGTGACTCGACCAGCGGGAGATGTCGGTACTTC | . | TRBV6-4 | TRBD2 | TRBJ2-5
CASRIGGFGTEAFF | TGTGCCAGCAGGATAGGAGGGTTCGGAACTGAAGCTTTCTTT | . | TRBV27 | . | TRBJ1-1
CASGGSSYEQYF | TGTGCCAGCGGCGGGAGCTCCTACGAGCAGTACTTC | . | TRBV6-5 | TRBD2 | TRBJ2-7
CASSPGLAAPYNEQFF | TGCGCCAGCAGCCCGGGACTAGCGGCCCCCTACAATGAGCAGTTCTTC | . | TRBV4-3 | TRBD2 | TRBJ2-1
CASSTPPYEQYF | TGTGCCAGTAGTACTCCACCCTACGAGCAGTACTTC | . | TRBV19 | . | TRBJ2-7
CASSPPGPTGREQYF | TGTGCCAGCTCACCGCCCGGACCTACGGGTAGGGAGCAGTACTTC | once | TRBV18 | . | TRBJ2-7
CASDEQGKRGYTF | TGTGCCAGTGACGAACAGGGGAAACGTGGCTACACCTTC | . | TRBV5-6 | TRBD1 | TRBJ1-2
CASSEKTVGSGNTIYF | TGTGCCAGCAGTGAAAAAACAGTGGGATCTGGAAACACCATATATTTT | . | TRBV6-1 | . | TRBJ1-3
CASSIDPPGGITDTQYF | TGTGCCAGTAGTATAGATCCGCCAGGGGGCATCACAGATACGCAGTATTTT | . | TRBV19 | TRBD1 | TRBJ2-3
CASSDRVGTTDTQYF | TGCGCCAGCAGTGATCGGGTTGGGACCACAGATACGCAGTATTTT | . | TRBV10-1 | . | TRBJ2-3
CATSRDPVPSSNQPQHF | TGTGCCACCAGCAGAGATCCGGTGCCATCTAGCAATCAGCCCCAGCATTTT | few | TRBV15 | . | TRBJ1-5
CAISGGGPNTDTQYF | TGTGCCATCAGTGGCGGGGGCCCCAACACAGATACGCAGTATTTT | . | TRBV10-3 | . | TRBJ2-3
CASSLLGQTAEAFF | TGTGCCAGCAGTCTTTTGGGACAGACTGCTGAAGCTTTCTTT | once | TRBV25-1 | TRBD1 | TRBJ1-1
CASSFGGNEQFF | TGCGCCAGCAGCTTCGGGGGCAATGAGCAGTTCTTC | . | TRBV5-1 | . | TRBJ2-1
CASSPRRQVDSGNTIYF | TGTGCCAGCAGCCCTCGGCGACAGGTTGACTCTGGAAACACCATATATTTT | . | TRBV21-1 | . | TRBJ1-3
CASSPGQPGNTIYF | TGTGCCAGCAGCCCGGGACAGCCTGGAAACACCATATATTTT | few | TRBV9 | TRBD1 | TRBJ1-3
CASSPPGSGNTGELFF | TGTGCCAGCAGCCCTCCGGGTAGCGGGAACACCGGGGAGCTGTTTTTT | . | TRBV13 | . | TRBJ2-2
CASSVGDRRNEKLFF | TGTGCCAGCAGCGTAGGGGACAGGCGTAATGAAAAACTGTTTTTT | . | TRBV9 | TRBD1 | TRBJ1-4
CASSLPRGSYTEAFF | TGTGCCAGCAGCCTCCCGAGGGGCTCGTACACTGAAGCTTTCTTT | . | TRBV11-1 | . | TRBJ1-1
CASSLPVATNEKLFF | TGTGCCAGCAGCTTACCCGTTGCAACTAATGAAAAACTGTTTTTT | . | TRBV5-8 | . | TRBJ1-4
CASSIPASGGARDTQYF | TGTGCCAGTAGTATACCCGCTAGCGGGGGGGCTCGGGATACGCAGTATTTT | . | TRBV19 | TRBD2 | TRBJ2-3
CATNPQLAGFYNEQFF | TGTGCCACCAACCCCCAACTAGCGGGATTCTACAATGAGCAGTTCTTC | . | TRBV7-2 | TRBD2 | TRBJ2-1
CASSQGTSGIYEQYF | TGTGCCAGCAGCCAAGGGACTAGCGGAATCTACGAGCAGTACTTC | . | TRBV6-6 | TRBD2 | TRBJ2-7
CASRVGASGNEKLFF | TGTGCCAGCAGGGTCGGGGCTAGCGGTAATGAAAAACTGTTTTTT | . | TRBV7-9 | . | TRBJ1-4
CASSLGTASYNEQFF | TGTGCCAGCAGCTTAGGGACGGCCTCCTACAATGAGCAGTTCTTC | . | TRBV7-2 | . | TRBJ2-1
CASSTRTGRPEAFF | TGTGCCAGCAGTACGAGGACAGGGCGGCCTGAAGCTTTCTTT | . | TRBV27 | TRBD1 | TRBJ1-1
CASRRAGANTGELFF | TGTGCCAGCAGGAGAGCGGGAGCGAACACCGGGGAGCTGTTTTTT | . | TRBV6-5 | TRBD2 | TRBJ2-2
CASSPNTGQVSDTQYF | TGTGCCAGCTCACCAAATACCGGGCAAGTTTCAGATACGCAGTATTTT | . | TRBV18 | . | TRBJ2-3
CASSLEPADTDTQYF | TGTGCCAGCAGCTTGGAGCCAGCGGACACAGATACGCAGTATTTT | . | TRBV5-6 | . | TRBJ2-3
CASRRGTGNTGELFF | TGCGCCAGCAGGAGGGGGACGGGGAACACCGGGGAGCTGTTTTTT | . | TRBV5-1 | . | TRBJ2-2
CASSFGGANTEAFF | TGCGCCAGCAGCTTCGGTGGAGCGAACACTGAAGCTTTCTTT | . | TRBV5-1 | . | TRBJ1-1
CAVAGGGTQYF | TGTGCCGTGGCGGGAGGCGGTACGCAGTATTTT | . | TRBV7-8 | TRBD2 | TRBJ2-3